The clone carrying this TCR beta chain showed up just once. This record comes from a study of blood T cell repertoires in COVID-19. Sequencing was performed with immunoSEQ multiplex PCR; in TCRdb, only in-frame clones are kept and a portion is missing. The sample has around 85,000 clones, around 90% seen once. CDR1 is SGDLS and CDR2 is YYNGEE in the germline V gene. CDR3 length: 14 amino acids. Trimming removed 4 bases from V and 3 bases from J, with 14 bases in between. The sequencing input was peripheral blood. The V and J genes are TRBV9 and TRBJ2-7, with D perhaps matching TRBD2 (5 bases). The source of this sequence is an elderly woman with active or convalescent COVID-19. This CDR3 is CASSQGGFRYEQYF. In DNA, the CDR3 is TGTGCCAGCAGCCAAGGCGGGTTTCGCTACGAGCAGTACTTC.